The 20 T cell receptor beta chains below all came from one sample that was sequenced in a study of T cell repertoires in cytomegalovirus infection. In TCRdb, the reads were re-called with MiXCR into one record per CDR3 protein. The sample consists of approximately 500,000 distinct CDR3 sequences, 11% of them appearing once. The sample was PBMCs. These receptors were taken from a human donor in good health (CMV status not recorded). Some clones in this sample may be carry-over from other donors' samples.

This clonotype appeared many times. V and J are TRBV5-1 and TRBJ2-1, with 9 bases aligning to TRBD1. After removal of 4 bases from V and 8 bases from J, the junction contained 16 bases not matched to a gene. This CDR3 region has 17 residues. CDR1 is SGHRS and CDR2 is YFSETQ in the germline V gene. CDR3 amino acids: CASSPGPGQGEGHEQFF. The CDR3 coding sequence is TGCGCCAGCAGCCCCGGGCCGGGACAGGGAGAGGGCCATGAGCAGTTCTTC.

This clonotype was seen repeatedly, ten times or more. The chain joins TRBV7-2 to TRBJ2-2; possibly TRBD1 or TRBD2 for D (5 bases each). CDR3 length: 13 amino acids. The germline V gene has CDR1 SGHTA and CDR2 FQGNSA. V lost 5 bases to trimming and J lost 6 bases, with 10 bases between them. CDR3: CASSHGTPGELFF. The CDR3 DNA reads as TGTGCCAGCAGCCACGGGACGCCCGGGGAGCTGTTTTTT. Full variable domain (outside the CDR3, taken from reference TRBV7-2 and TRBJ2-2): GAGVSQSPSNKVTEKGKDVELRCDPISGHTALYWYRQSLGQGLEFLIYFQGNSAPDKSGLPSDRFSAERTGGSVSTLTIQRTQQEDSAVYLCASSHGTPGELFFGEGSRLTVL.

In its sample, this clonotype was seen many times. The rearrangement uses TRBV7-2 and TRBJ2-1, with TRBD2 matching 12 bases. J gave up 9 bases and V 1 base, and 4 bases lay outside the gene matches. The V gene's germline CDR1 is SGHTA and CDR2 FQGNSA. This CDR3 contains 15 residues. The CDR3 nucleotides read TGTGCCAGCAGCTTAGAACTAGCGGGAGGTGGTGAGCAGTTCTTC. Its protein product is CASSLELAGGGEQFF.

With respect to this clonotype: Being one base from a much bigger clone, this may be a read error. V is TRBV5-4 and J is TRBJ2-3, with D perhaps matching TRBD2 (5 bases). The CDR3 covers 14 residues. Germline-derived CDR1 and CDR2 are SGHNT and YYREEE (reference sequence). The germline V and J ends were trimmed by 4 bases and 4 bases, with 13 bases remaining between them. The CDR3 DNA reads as TGTGCCAGCAGCGGTACAAGGACTTCAGATACGCAGTATTTT. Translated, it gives CASSGTRTSDTQYF.

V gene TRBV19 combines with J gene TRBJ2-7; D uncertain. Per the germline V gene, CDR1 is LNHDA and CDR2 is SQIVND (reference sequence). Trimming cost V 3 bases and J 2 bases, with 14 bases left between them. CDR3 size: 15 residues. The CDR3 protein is CASSMHPGRTYEQYF. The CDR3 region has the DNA TGTGCCAGTAGTATGCACCCGGGTAGGACCTACGAGCAGTACTTC.

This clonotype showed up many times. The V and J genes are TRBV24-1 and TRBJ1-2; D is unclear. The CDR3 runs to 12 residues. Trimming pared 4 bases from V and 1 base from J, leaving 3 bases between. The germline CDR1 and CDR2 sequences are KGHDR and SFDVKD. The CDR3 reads CATSDSNYGYTF. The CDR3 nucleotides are TGTGCCACCAGTGACAGTAACTATGGCTACACCTTC.

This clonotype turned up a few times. The CDR3 nucleotides are TGTGCCAGCTCGGGCGGACTAGCAAGCAATGAGCAGTTCTTC. Translation gives CASSGGLASNEQFF. The chain employs TRBV11-3 and TRBJ2-1; 8 nucleotides match TRBD2. CDR3 length: 14 residues. With V trimmed by 8 bases and J by 6 bases, 9 bases remained unmatched. Germline CDR1 is SGHNT and CDR2 is YENEEA.

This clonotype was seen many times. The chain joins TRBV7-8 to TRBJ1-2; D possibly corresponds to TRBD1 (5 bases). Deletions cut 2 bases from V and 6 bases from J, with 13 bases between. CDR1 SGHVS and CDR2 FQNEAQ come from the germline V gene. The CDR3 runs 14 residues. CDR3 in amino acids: CASSLKTDSDGYTF. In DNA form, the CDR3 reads TGTGCCAGCAGCTTAAAGACAGACTCGGATGGCTACACCTTC.

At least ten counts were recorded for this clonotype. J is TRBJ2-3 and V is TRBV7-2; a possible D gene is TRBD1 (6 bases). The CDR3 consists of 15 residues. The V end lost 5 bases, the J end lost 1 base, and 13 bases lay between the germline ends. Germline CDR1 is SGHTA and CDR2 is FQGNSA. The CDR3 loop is CASSQQGQGTDTQYF. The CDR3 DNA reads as TGTGCCAGCAGCCAACAGGGTCAAGGCACAGATACGCAGTATTTT. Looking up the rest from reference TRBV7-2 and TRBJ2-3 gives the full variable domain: GAGVSQSPSNKVTEKGKDVELRCDPISGHTALYWYRQSLGQGLEFLIYFQGNSAPDKSGLPSDRFSAERTGGSVSTLTIQRTQQEDSAVYLCASSQQGQGTDTQYFGPGTRLTVL.

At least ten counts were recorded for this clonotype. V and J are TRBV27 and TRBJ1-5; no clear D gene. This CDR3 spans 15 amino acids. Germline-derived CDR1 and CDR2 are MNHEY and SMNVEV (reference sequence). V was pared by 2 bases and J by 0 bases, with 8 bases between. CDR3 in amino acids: CASSLKGGSNQPQHF. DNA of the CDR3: TGTGCCAGCAGTTTAAAGGGTGGTAGCAATCAGCCCCAGCATTTT.

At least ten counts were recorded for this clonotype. As DNA, the CDR3 is TGTGCCAGCTCACCAGCTTCCGGGTGGGACGCTGAAGCTTTCTTT. Translating gives CASSPASGWDAEAFF. The gene calls are TRBV18 and TRBJ1-1; the D gene is possibly TRBD1 (5 bases). Trimming took 2 bases from V and 6 from J, leaving 16 bases between them. The CDR3 consists of 15 residues. Per germline, CDR1 KGHSH and CDR2 LQKENI.

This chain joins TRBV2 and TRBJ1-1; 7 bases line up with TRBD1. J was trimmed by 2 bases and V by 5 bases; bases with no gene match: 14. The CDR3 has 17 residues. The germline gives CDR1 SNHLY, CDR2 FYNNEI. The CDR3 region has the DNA TGTGCCAGCAGTTTACAGAGGTACGGGACAGCCAACACTGAAGCTTTCTTT. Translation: CASSLQRYGTANTEAFF.

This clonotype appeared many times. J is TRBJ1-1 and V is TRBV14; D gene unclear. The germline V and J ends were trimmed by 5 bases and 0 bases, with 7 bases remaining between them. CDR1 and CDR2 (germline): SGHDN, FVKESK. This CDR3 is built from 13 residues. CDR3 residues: CASSATLNTEAFF. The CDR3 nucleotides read TGTGCCAGCAGCGCGACCCTGAACACTGAAGCTTTCTTT. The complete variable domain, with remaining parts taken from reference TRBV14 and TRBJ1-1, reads EAGVTQFPSHSVIEKGQTVTLRCDPISGHDNLYWYRRVMGKEIKFLLHFVKESKQDESGMPNNRFLAERTGGTYSTLKVQPAELEDSGVYFCASSATLNTEAFFGQGTRLTVV.

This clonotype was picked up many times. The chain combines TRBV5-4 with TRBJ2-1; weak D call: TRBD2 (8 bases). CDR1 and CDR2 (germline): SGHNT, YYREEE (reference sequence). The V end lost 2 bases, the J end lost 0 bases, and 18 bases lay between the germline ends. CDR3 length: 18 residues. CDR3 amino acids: CASSFPPGGDSSYNEQFF. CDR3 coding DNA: TGTGCCAGCAGCTTTCCTCCCGGGGGGGACAGCTCCTACAATGAGCAGTTCTTC.

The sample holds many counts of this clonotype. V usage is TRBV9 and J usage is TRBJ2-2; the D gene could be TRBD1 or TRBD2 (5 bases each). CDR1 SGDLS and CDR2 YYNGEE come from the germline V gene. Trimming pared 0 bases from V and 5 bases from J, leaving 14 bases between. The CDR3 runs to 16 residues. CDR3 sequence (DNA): TGTGCCAGCAGCGTAGCTCCCGGGACCCCAACCGGGGAGCTGTTTTTT. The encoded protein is CASSVAPGTPTGELFF.

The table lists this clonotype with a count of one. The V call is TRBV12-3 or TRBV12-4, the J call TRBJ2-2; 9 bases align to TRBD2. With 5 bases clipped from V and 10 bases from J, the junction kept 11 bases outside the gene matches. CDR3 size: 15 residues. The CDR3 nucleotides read TGTGCCAGCAGTAGGGCTAGCGGGATTGCCGAGGAGCTGTTTTTT. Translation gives CASSRASGIAEELFF.

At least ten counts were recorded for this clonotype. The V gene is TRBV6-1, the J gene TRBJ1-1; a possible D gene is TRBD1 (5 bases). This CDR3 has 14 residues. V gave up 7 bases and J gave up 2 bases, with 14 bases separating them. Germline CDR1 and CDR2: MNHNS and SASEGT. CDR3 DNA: TGTGCCAGCACCCGAGTGAGGGGCAACACTGAAGCTTTCTTT. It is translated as CASTRVRGNTEAFF.

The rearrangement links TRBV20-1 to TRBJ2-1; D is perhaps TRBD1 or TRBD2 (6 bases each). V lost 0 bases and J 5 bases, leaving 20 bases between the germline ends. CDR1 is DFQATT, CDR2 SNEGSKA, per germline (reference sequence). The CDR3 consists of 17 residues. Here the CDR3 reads CSARERVGTGANNEQFF. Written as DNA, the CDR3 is TGCAGTGCTAGAGAAAGGGTAGGGACGGGGGCTAACAATGAGCAGTTCTTC.

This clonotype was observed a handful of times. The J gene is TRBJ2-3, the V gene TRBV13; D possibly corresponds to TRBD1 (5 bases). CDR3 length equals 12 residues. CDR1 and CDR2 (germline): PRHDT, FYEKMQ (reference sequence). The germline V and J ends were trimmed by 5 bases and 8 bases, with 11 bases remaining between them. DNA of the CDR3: TGTGCCAGCAGCCCAAATAGGGGTACGCAGTATTTT. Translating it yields CASSPNRGTQYF.

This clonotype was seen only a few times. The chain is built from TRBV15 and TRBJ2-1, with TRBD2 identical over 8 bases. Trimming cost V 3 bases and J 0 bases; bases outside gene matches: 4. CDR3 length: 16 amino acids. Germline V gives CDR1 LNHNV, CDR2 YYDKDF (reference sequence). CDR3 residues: CATSSRSGSSYNEQFF. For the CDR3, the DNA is TGTGCCACCAGCAGCAGGAGCGGGAGCTCCTACAATGAGCAGTTCTTC.